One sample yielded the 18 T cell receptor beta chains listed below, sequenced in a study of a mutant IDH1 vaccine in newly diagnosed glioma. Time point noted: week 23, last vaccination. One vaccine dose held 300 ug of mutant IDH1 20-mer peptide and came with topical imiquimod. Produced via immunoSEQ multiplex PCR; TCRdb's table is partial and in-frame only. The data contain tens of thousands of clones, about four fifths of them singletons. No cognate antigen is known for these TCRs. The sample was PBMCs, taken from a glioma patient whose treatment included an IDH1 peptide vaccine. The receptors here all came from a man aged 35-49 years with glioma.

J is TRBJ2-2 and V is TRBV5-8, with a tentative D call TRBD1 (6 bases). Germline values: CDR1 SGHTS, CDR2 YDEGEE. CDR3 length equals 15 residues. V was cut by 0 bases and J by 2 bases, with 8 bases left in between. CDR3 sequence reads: CASSLGGGNTGELFF. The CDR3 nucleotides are TGTGCCAGCAGCTTGGGAGGGGGAAACACCGGGGAGCTGTTTTTT.

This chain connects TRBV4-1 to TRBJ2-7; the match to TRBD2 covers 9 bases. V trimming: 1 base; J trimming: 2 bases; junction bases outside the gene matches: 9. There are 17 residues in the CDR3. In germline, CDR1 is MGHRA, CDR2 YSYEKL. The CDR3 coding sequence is TGCGCCAGCAGCCAAGCCCGGGTTAGCGGGGGCACCTACGAGCAGTACTTC. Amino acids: CASSQARVSGGTYEQYF.

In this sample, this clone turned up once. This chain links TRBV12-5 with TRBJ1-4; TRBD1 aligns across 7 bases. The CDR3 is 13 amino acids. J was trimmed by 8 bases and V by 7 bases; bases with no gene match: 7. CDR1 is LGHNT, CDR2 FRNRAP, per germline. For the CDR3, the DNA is TGTGCTAGTGCTGGAAACAGGGGCGAAAAACTGTTTTTT. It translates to CASAGNRGEKLFF.

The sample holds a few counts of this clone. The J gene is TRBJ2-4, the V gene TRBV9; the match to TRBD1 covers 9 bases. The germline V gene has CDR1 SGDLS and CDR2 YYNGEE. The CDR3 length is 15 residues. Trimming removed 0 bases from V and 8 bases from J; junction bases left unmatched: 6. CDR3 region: CASSVGGTGMDIQYF. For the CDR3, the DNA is TGTGCCAGCAGCGTAGGAGGGACAGGGATGGACATTCAGTACTTC. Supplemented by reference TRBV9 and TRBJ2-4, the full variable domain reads DSGVTQTPKHLITATGQRVTLRCSPRSGDLSVYWYQQSLDQGLQFLIQYYNGEERAKGNILERFSAQQFPDLHSELNLSSLELGDSALYFCASSVGGTGMDIQYFGAGTRLSVL.

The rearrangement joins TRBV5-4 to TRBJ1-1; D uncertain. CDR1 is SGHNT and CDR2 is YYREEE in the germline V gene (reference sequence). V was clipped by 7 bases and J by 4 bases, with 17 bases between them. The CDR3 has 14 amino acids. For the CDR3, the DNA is TGTGCCAGCGACACGTTGGGAGGCAGCACTGAAGCTTTCTTT. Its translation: CASDTLGGSTEAFF.

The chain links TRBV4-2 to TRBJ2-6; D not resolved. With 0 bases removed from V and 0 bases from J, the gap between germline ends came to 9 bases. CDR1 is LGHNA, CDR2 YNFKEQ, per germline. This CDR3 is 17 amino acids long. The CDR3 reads CASSQERTYSGANVLTF. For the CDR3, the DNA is TGTGCCAGCAGCCAAGAGAGAACTTACTCTGGGGCCAACGTCCTGACTTTC.

CDR3 loop: CASSLVSVGAANYGYTF. The CDR3 DNA is TGTGCCAGCAGCTTGGTGTCGGTTGGAGCAGCTAACTATGGCTACACCTTC. V usage is TRBV5-4 and J usage is TRBJ1-2; D gene unclear. The CDR3 is 17 residues long. Trimming removed 0 bases from V and 0 bases from J, with 15 bases in between. Germline V CDR1 and CDR2: SGHNT, YYREEE (reference sequence).

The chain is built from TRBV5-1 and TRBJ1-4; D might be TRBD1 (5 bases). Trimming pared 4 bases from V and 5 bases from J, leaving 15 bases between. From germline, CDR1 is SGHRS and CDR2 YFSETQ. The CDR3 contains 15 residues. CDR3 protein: CASSLRTLENEKLFF. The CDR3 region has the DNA TGCGCCAGCAGCCTACGGACACTGGAAAATGAAAAACTGTTTTTT.

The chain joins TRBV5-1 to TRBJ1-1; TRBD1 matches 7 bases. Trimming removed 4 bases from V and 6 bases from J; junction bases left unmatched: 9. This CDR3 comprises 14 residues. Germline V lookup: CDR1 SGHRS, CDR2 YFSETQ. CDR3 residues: CASSQTTGSAEAFF. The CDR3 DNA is TGCGCCAGCAGCCAAACGACAGGGAGCGCTGAAGCTTTCTTT.

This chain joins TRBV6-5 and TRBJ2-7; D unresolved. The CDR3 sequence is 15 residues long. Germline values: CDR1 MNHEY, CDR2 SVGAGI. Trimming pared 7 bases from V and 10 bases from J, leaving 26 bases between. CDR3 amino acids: CASKVTPRTEDTQYF. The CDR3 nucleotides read TGTGCCAGCAAAGTTACCCCGAGGACCGAAGACACCCAGTACTTC.

The CDR3 spells CASSVQARGTEAFF. The CDR3 DNA reads TGTGCCAGTAGTGTACAGGCCCGAGGAACTGAAGCTTTCTTT. The chain is built from TRBV19 and TRBJ1-1, with a possible D match to TRBD1 (5 bases). Looked up from germline, CDR1 is LNHDA and CDR2 is SQIVND (reference sequence). CDR3 length equals 14 residues. Deletions cut 5 bases from V and 5 bases from J, with 15 bases between.

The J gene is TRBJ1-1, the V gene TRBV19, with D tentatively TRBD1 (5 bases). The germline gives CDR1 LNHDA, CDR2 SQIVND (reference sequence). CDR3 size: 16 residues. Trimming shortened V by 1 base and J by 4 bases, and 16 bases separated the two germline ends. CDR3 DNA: TGTGCCAGTAGTATAGGTCAGGGTAGATGGGTCACTGAAGCTTTCTTT. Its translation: CASSIGQGRWVTEAFF.

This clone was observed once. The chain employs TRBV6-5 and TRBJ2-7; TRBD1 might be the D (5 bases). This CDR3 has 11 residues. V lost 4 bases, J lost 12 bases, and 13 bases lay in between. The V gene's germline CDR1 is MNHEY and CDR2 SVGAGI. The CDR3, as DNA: TGTGCCAGCAGTTCAGGGCCCCGGTGGTACTTC. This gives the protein CASSSGPRWYF.

CDR3 residues: CASSRRSGREQETQYF. The CDR3 DNA follows: TGTGCCAGCAGCCGCCGATCAGGGCGAGAGCAAGAGACCCAGTACTTC. The rearrangement links TRBV11-1 to TRBJ2-5; D possibly corresponds to TRBD1 (5 bases). There are 16 residues in the CDR3. V was clipped by 5 bases and J by 2 bases, with 18 bases between them. The germline V gene encodes CDR1 SGHAT and CDR2 FQDESV (reference sequence).

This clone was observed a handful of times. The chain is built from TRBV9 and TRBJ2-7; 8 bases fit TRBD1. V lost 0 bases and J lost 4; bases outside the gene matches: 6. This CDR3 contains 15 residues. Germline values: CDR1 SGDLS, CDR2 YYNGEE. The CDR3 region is CASSVAGQGAYEQYF. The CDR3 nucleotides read TGTGCCAGCAGCGTAGCGGGGCAGGGGGCGTACGAGCAGTACTTC. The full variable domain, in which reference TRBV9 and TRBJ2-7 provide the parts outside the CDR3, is DSGVTQTPKHLITATGQRVTLRCSPRSGDLSVYWYQQSLDQGLQFLIQYYNGEERAKGNILERFSAQQFPDLHSELNLSSLELGDSALYFCASSVAGQGAYEQYFGPGTRLTVT.

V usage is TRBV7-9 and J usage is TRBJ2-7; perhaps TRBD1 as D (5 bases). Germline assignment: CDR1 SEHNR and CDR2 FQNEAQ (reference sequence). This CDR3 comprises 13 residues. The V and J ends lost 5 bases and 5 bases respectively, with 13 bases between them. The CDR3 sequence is CASSLSGSHEQYF. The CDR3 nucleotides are TGTGCCAGCAGCCTTTCAGGGTCCCACGAGCAGTACTTC.

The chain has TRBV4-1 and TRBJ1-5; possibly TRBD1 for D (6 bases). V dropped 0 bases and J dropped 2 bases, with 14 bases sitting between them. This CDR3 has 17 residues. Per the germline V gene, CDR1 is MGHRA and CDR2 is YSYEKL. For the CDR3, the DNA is TGCGCCAGCAGCCAAGATCGGGGGGCTCGGGGCAATCAGCCCCAGCATTTT. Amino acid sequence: CASSQDRGARGNQPQHF.

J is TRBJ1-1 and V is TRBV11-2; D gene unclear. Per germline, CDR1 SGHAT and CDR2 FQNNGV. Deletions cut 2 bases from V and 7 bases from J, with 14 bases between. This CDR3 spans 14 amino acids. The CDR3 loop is CASSLRPGIGEAFF. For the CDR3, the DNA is TGTGCCAGCAGCTTACGTCCGGGGATCGGTGAAGCTTTCTTT.